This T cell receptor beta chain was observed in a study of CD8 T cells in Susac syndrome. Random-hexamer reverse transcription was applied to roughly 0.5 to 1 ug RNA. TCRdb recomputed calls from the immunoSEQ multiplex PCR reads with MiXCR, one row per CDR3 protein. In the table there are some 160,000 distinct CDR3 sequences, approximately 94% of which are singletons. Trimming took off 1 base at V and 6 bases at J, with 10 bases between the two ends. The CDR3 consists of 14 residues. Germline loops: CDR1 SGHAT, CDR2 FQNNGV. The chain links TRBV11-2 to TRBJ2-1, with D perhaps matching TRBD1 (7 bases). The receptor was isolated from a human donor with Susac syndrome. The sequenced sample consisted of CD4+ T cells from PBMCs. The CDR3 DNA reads TGTGCCAGCAGCTTAGTTCAGGGGGGCAATGAGCAGTTCTTC. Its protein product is CASSLVQGGNEQFF. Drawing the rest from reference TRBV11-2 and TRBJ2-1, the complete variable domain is EAGVAQSPRYKIIEKRQSVAFWCNPISGHATLYWYQQILGQGPKLLIQFQNNGVVDDSQLPKDRFSAERLKGVDSTLKIQPAKLEDSAVYLCASSLVQGGNEQFFGPGTRLTVL.